This note documents a single TCR beta chain sequence. Its antigen is not identified. This record comes from a study of beta chain features in type 1 diabetes. The overall study: Cells sorted and examined across all samples totaled more than 90,000,000. Regarding the study as a whole: All four CD4+ subsets of Type 1 diabetes patients contained TCRB CDR3s that were moderately but significantly shorter.

Expressed TCRB transcripts were sequenced after all isolated RNA was converted to cDNA. Reads from naive, central memory and regulatory T cell samples averaged about 3.9 million. Generated by immunoSEQ multiplex PCR, the TCRdb table keeps only in-frame clones and is missing some. The sample has some 150,000 clones, under 60% seen once. The receptor comes from a man younger than 30 in good health. The sequenced sample was Tregs from blood.

CDR3 in amino acids: CAWRPKGADTQYF. The CDR3 region has the DNA TGTGCCTGGAGGCCAAAGGGGGCAGATACGCAGTATTTT. V is TRBV30 and J is TRBJ2-3; D is possibly TRBD1 (6 bases). The CDR3 sequence is 13 residues long. CDR1 is GTSNPN and CDR2 is SVGIG in the germline V gene (reference sequence). Trimming left V 3 bases short and J 4 bases short, with 11 bases between.